The 8 T cell receptor beta chains below all came from one sample that was sequenced in a study of T cell responses to AZD1222 COVID-19 vaccine. The method was immunoSEQ multiplex PCR; TCRdb's version includes in-frame clones alone and lacks a portion of them. The sample yields 100,000 to 150,000 clones, roughly 92% seen once. The source was peripheral blood, collected on day 0 of AZD1222 vaccination. Source of these receptors: an adult in good health.

This chain uses TRBV6-4 with TRBJ2-2, with D perhaps matching TRBD1 or TRBD2 (5 bases each). Trimming pared 10 bases from V and 3 bases from J, leaving 12 bases between. This CDR3 is built from 13 residues. Germline V gives CDR1 MRHNA, CDR2 SNTAGT. CDR3 residues: CATRDGYTGELFF. CDR3 coding DNA: TGTGCCACCAGGGACGGTTACACCGGGGAGCTGTTTTTT.

The chain links TRBV5-1 to TRBJ1-4; no firm D call. Trimming cost V 0 bases and J 3 bases, with 6 bases left between them. The CDR3 length is 14 residues. Germline V lookup: CDR1 SGHRS, CDR2 YFSETQ. The CDR3 protein is CASSLEQPNEKLFF. Written as DNA, the CDR3 is TGCGCCAGCAGCTTGGAGCAACCTAATGAAAAACTGTTTTTT.

CDR3 in DNA: TGTGCCAGCAACAGACAGGGAGGCGATGAGCAGTTCTTC. Translated, it gives CASNRQGGDEQFF. The chain joins TRBV11-2 to TRBJ2-1, with D possibly being TRBD1 (7 bases). V was cut by 7 bases and J by 8 bases, with 15 bases left in between. Germline V CDR1 and CDR2: SGHAT, FQNNGV. The CDR3 contains 13 residues.

The chain is built from TRBV15 and TRBJ2-7; D may correspond to TRBD1 or TRBD2 (5 bases each). V dropped 3 bases and J dropped 3 bases, with 18 bases sitting between them. CDR1 is LNHNV and CDR2 is YYDKDF in the germline V gene (reference sequence). The CDR3 consists of 16 residues. The CDR3 region has the DNA TGTGCCACCAGCAGCGATAGGGGCGCGGGCAACTACGAGCAGTACTTC. It is translated as CATSSDRGAGNYEQYF.

V and J are TRBV19 and TRBJ2-7; possible D gene TRBD2, 5 bases. The V end lost 0 bases, the J end lost 6 bases, and 18 bases lay between the germline ends. The CDR3 has 16 residues. Germline V CDR1 and CDR2: LNHDA, SQIVND (reference sequence). CDR3 nucleotides: TGTGCCAGTAGTATAGATAGCATCTCATTACGGGGCGAGCAGTACTTC. This encodes CASSIDSISLRGEQYF.

This chain connects TRBV12-3 or TRBV12-4 to TRBJ2-3, with D maybe TRBD2 (5 bases). The V and J ends lost 7 bases and 3 bases respectively, with 8 bases between them. The CDR3 is 12 amino acids. The CDR3 loop is CASTGETDTQYF. The DNA of the CDR3 is TGTGCCAGCACCGGGGAAACAGATACGCAGTATTTT.

The gene calls are TRBV25-1 and TRBJ1-2; TRBD1 might be the D (5 bases). From germline, CDR1 is MGHDK and CDR2 SYGVNS. The length of the CDR3 is 16 residues. V gave up 4 bases and J gave up 3 bases, with 18 bases separating them. DNA of the CDR3: TGTGCCAGCAGTGGATCGCTACTGGGGGGGTACTATGGCTACACCTTC. Its translation: CASSGSLLGGYYGYTF.

V is TRBV12-3 or TRBV12-4 and J is TRBJ2-2; the D is unclear. V was trimmed by 3 bases and J by 4 bases, leaving 6 bases between them. The CDR3 totals 13 residues. CDR3 sequence (DNA): TGTGCCAGCAGTTTTTCGGGCACCGGGGAGCTGTTTTTT. This translates into CASSFSGTGELFF.